A selection of T cell receptor beta chains follows, all from one sample in a study of blood T cell repertoires in COVID-19. The repertoire was sequenced with immunoSEQ multiplex PCR; TCRdb's copy has only in-frame clones and lacks some. The sample records around 200,000 clones, roughly nine tenths being singletons. Sequencing was done on a sample of peripheral blood. All receptors derive from a woman between 45 and 60 years old with acute or convalescent COVID-19. The CDR3 runs from the conserved cysteine through the conserved F or W. A D gene is named only where the DNA matches it firmly. Rows may omit the clone size; those that give it use once, few, many or a size class.

J gene	V gene	clone size	D gene	CDR3 DNA	CDR3 protein
TRBJ2-3	TRBV6-5	.	TRBD2	TGTGCCACCCTTGCGGGGGAATCAGATACGCAGTATTTT	CATLAGESDTQYF
TRBJ1-5	TRBV2	once	.	TGTGCCAGCAGTGATTGGGGAGGGTTGCGCAATCAGCCCCAGCATTTT	CASSDWGGLRNQPQHF
TRBJ2-2	TRBV18	.	TRBD2	TGTGCCAGCAGATCTAGCGGGGTCACCGGGGAGCTGTTTTTT	CASRSSGVTGELFF
TRBJ2-7	TRBV7-9	.	.	TGTGCCAGCAGCTTAGGGAGAGGACTAGGGGGGGGCCCCTACGAGCAGTACTTC	CASSLGRGLGGGPYEQYF
TRBJ2-5	TRBV7-2	.	TRBD2	TGTGCCAGCAGCTTTGTAGCGGGAGACGGGGAGACCCAGTACTTC	CASSFVAGDGETQYF
TRBJ2-1	TRBV6-4	few	TRBD2	TGTGCCAGCAGCGCTAGCGGGGGGGCCCCCAATGAGCAGTTCTTC	CASSASGGAPNEQFF
TRBJ2-5	TRBV7-2	.	.	TGTGCCAGCAGCTTAGCGACAGGGGAGGGGACCCAGTACTTC	CASSLATGEGTQYF
TRBJ1-4	TRBV7-2	.	.	TGTGCCAGCAGCTTCCGTGGGGGGAGCCAGACTAATGAAAAACTGTTTTTT	CASSFRGGSQTNEKLFF
TRBJ1-2	TRBV11-2	.	TRBD1	TGTGCCAGCAGCTTCGGACAGGGTAATGGCTACACCTTC	CASSFGQGNGYTF
TRBJ2-1	TRBV7-6	.	TRBD2	TGTGCCAGCAGCTTAGCGGGCGGTACTAGCGGGGGGTACAATGAGCAGTTCTTC	CASSLAGGTSGGYNEQFF
TRBJ1-5	TRBV5-1	.	.	TGCGCCAGCAGCTTGCTTCCAGGGGATAGCAATCAGCCCCAGCATTTT	CASSLLPGDSNQPQHF
TRBJ1-5	TRBV27	.	.	TGTGCCAGCAGTTTAGCAGGTATGAATCAGCCCCAGCATTTT	CASSLAGMNQPQHF
TRBJ2-3	TRBV4-3	.	TRBD2	TGCGCCAGCAGCCAAGATTTGGCTAGCGGGGCAGATACGCAGTATTTT	CASSQDLASGADTQYF
TRBJ2-1	TRBV19	.	.	TGTGCCAGTAGTATCGAGGGAGTTTTCAATGAGCAGTTCTTC	CASSIEGVFNEQFF
TRBJ2-2	TRBV11-2	.	TRBD2	TGTGCCAGCAGCCAAACCCTAGCGGGGGCTGTCACCGGGGAGCTGTTTTTT	CASSQTLAGAVTGELFF
TRBJ1-1	TRBV6-5	.	.	TGTGCCAGCAGTTACGGCCAGGGGACTGAAGCTTTCTTT	CASSYGQGTEAFF
TRBJ1-1	TRBV23-1	.	.	TGCGCCAGCGAACAGTTGGTGAACACTGAAGCTTTCTTT	CASEQLVNTEAFF
TRBJ2-1	TRBV15	.	TRBD2	TGTGCCACCAGCAGAGATCGGGGCGGGAGTAAGAATGAGCAGTTCTTC	CATSRDRGGSKNEQFF
TRBJ2-7	TRBV9	.	TRBD1	TGTGCCAGCACTCCGGCAGGGGGCGCGGAATACGAGCAGTACTTC	CASTPAGGAEYEQYF
TRBJ2-1	TRBV7-9	few	.	TGTGCCAGCAGCTTATCGAGTTCCTACAATGAGCAGTTCTTC	CASSLSSSYNEQFF
TRBJ2-2	TRBV7-2	few	.	TGTGCCAGCAGCTTAGGTCAGGGGACCGGGGAGCTGTTTTTT	CASSLGQGTGELFF
TRBJ1-1	TRBV30	.	TRBD1	TGTGCCTGGACCCGCGACAGGGTAGGCGGGGCTGAAGCTTTCTTT	CAWTRDRVGGAEAFF
TRBJ2-1	TRBV30	once	TRBD1	TGTGCCTGGACTCGGGACAGGGGGGATTGGTTCTACAATGAGCAGTTCTTC	CAWTRDRGDWFYNEQFF
TRBJ1-2	TRBV5-1	.	.	TGCGCCAGCAGTCAAAATGAGCTCGGCGGCTACTATGGCTACACCTTC	CASSQNELGGYYGYTF
TRBJ2-1	TRBV24-1	.	.	TGTGCCACCAGTGCAGAGGGGGATGAGCAGTTCTTC	CATSAEGDEQFF
TRBJ2-5	TRBV7-2	.	.	TGTGCCAGCAGCCCCAGGGCGGGCGGGATTAGGGAGACCCAGTACTTC	CASSPRAGGIRETQYF
TRBJ2-7	TRBV5-1	.	TRBD1	TGCGCCAGCAGCTCCTCCGGGACAGGGCCTCAGCAGTACTTC	CASSSSGTGPQQYF
TRBJ2-7	TRBV5-1	.	.	TGCGCCAGCAGCTTGGCCGGCGGGATCTCCTACGAGCAGTACTTC	CASSLAGGISYEQYF
TRBJ1-1	TRBV6-5	once	TRBD1	TGTGCCAGCAGTTCTTACAGGGGGAAGCACACTGAAGCTTTCTTT	CASSSYRGKHTEAFF
TRBJ2-1	TRBV5-5	.	TRBD2	TGTGCCAGCAGCTTGGGTGGGTCTGTAGCGGGAGTTCGCGAAAGGGAGCAGTTCTTC	CASSLGGSVAGVREREQFF
TRBJ1-2	TRBV7-9	.	TRBD1	TGTGCCAGCAGCTTTGGGGTCTTAGGGGGCTTCTATGGCTACACCTTC	CASSFGVLGGFYGYTF
TRBJ1-2	TRBV6-2/TRBV6-3	.	.	TGTGCCAGCAGCCTACGAGGACACAGGACCTTC	CASSLRGHRTF
TRBJ2-7	TRBV7-2	.	TRBD2	TGTGCCAGCAGCTTAGCCCCCCTAGCGGGGGGGGCCTACGAGCAGTACTTC	CASSLAPLAGGAYEQYF
TRBJ2-5	TRBV5-5	few	.	TGTGCCAGCAGCTTGGAGGGAGAATTAGGGACCCAGTACTTC	CASSLEGELGTQYF
TRBJ2-1	TRBV4-3	.	.	TGCGCCAGCAGCCAAGATTTTGCGAACTCCTACAATGAGCAGTTCTTC	CASSQDFANSYNEQFF
TRBJ2-3	TRBV19	.	.	TGTGCCAGTAGCGACAGGGGAGGGACAGATACGCAGTATTTT	CASSDRGGTDTQYF
TRBJ2-2	TRBV5-6	once	.	TGTGCCAGCACCCTCTCACCCCCGGGGGTGGGAACCGGGGAGCTGTTTTTT	CASTLSPPGVGTGELFF
TRBJ2-1	TRBV5-1	once	TRBD2	TGCGCCAGCAGCCCTAGCGGGTCCTCCTACAATGAGCAGTTCTTC	CASSPSGSSYNEQFF
TRBJ2-3	TRBV3-1/TRBV3-2	.	TRBD1	TGTGCCAGCAGCCCTGGACAGGCCGGTGATACGCAGTATTTT	CASSPGQAGDTQYF
TRBJ1-4	TRBV5-1	.	TRBD1	TGCGCCAGCAGCTTTCAGGGGGCTAATGAAAAACTGTTTTTT	CASSFQGANEKLFF
TRBJ2-7	TRBV7-8	.	TRBD2	TGTGCCAGCAGCCCTTATTTGGGGGGGGCCTACGAGCAGTACTTC	CASSPYLGGAYEQYF
TRBJ2-3	TRBV7-9	.	TRBD2	TGTGCCAGCAGCTTAGGTCTCTCGGGAGGAGGCACAGATACGCAGTATTTT	CASSLGLSGGGTDTQYF
TRBJ1-2	TRBV29-1	.	.	TGCAGCGTTGCCCCCGGACACTTCTTGGGGGGCTACACCTTC	CSVAPGHFLGGYTF
TRBJ2-5	TRBV10-1	.	.	TGCGCCAGCAGTGAGCGAGCGGGTGGGGAGACCCAGTACTTC	CASSERAGGETQYF
TRBJ2-7	TRBV29-1	.	TRBD1	TGCAGCGTCCTCGAGCAGGGGGACGAGCAGTACTTC	CSVLEQGDEQYF
TRBJ2-3	TRBV9	.	.	TGTGCCAGCAGCACTACTATTTTTAGGGAGGGCACAGATACGCAGTATTTT	CASSTTIFREGTDTQYF
TRBJ2-7	TRBV19	once	TRBD1	TGTGCCAGTAGCCCGGGACAGGGGCCCTACGAGCAGTACTTC	CASSPGQGPYEQYF
TRBJ2-3	TRBV18	.	.	TGTGCCAGCTCACCGGGGGGGGCAGGAGATACGCAGTATTTT	CASSPGGAGDTQYF
TRBJ2-3	TRBV5-1	.	.	TGCGCCAGCAGTTTGACGGGGGGCAGGAGTTTCACAGATACGCAGTATTTT	CASSLTGGRSFTDTQYF
TRBJ1-1	TRBV5-5	.	TRBD1	TGTGCCAGCAGCTACGGACAGGACACTGAAGCTTTCTTT	CASSYGQDTEAFF